This passage covers 7 T cell receptor beta chains from one sample sequenced in a study of HIV-infected children after antiretroviral therapy interruption. The treatment was: PENTA 11 planned treatment interruption arm or continuous ART arm. RNA-based 3' RACE libraries used unique molecular identifiers. TCRdb reprocessed the 3' RACE reads with MiXCR, giving one entry per CDR3 protein. The table shows around 47,000 distinct CDR3 sequences, with around 4.5% occurring only once. Sequences were derived from CD45RA+ CD4+ T cells from PBMCs, pooled from several time points, sampled from a donor given antiretroviral therapy, either interrupted or continuous. Subset here: naive CD4+ CD45RA+ CD45RO- T cells. The receptors derive from a pool of human donors with HIV.

This clonotype has ten or more counts. The chain links TRBV6-5 to TRBJ2-1; the D is unclear. Germline V gene sequence: CDR1 MNHEY, CDR2 SVGAGI. V shed 6 bases and J shed 6 bases, with 9 bases lying between them. The CDR3 is 12 amino acids. CDR3 nucleotide sequence: TGTGCCAGCAGGACGACCTTCAATGAGCAGTTCTTC. Its protein product is CASRTTFNEQFF.

This clonotype was recorded at least ten times. This chain connects TRBV2 to TRBJ2-3; unclear D gene. V was clipped by 8 bases and J by 1 base, with 10 bases between them. This CDR3 contains 13 residues. Germline CDR1 reads SNHLY; CDR2 reads FYNNEI. This chain's CDR3 is CASPEAGTDTQYF. The CDR3 nucleotides read TGTGCCAGCCCCGAAGCAGGCACAGATACGCAGTATTTT.

At least ten counts were recorded for this clonotype. V is TRBV12-3 or TRBV12-4 and J is TRBJ2-7; perhaps TRBD1 as D (5 bases). The CDR3 runs 14 residues. Trimming pared 6 bases from V and 4 bases from J, leaving 16 bases between. The CDR3 nucleotides read TGTGCCAGCAGCCCCGGGCAGGGTAAATACGAGCAGTACTTC. Its protein is CASSPGQGKYEQYF.

This clonotype was recorded at least ten times. The V and J genes are TRBV20-1 and TRBJ2-3; 9 bases align to TRBD2. Per the germline V gene, CDR1 is DFQATT and CDR2 is SNEGSKA (reference sequence). Unmatched junction bases numbered 6, after V lost 3 bases and J lost 2 bases. This CDR3 has 15 amino acids. Written as DNA, the CDR3 is TGCAGTGCTAGGTCCGGGACTAGCATCACAGATACGCAGTATTTT. Its protein is CSARSGTSITDTQYF.

This clonotype was detected ten times or more. J is TRBJ1-3 and V is TRBV29-1; a possible D gene is TRBD1 (5 bases). The CDR3 covers 17 residues. Trimming took 0 bases from V and 4 from J, leaving 19 bases between them. Germline V lookup: CDR1 SQVTM, CDR2 ANQGSEA. DNA for the CDR3: TGCAGCGTTGAAGAGGAGTTGGGTCGGGGCTCGGGAAACACCATATATTTT. Translating gives CSVEEELGRGSGNTIYF.

This clonotype was counted ten times or more. It is likely a read error, because the conserved phenylalanine at the end of the CDR3 is missing. The limits of the CDR3 on the DNA are not certain, so only TCRdb's listed CDR3 is given. This chain connects TRBV1 to TRBJ2-7. TRBV1 is annotated as a pseudogene. With termini counted, the CDR3 has 11 amino acids. This CDR3 reads CTSIIGGRGAS.

Points on this clonotype: This may arise from a read error, as a much more abundant clone is one base away. This chain links TRBV7-8 with TRBJ1-6; D possibly corresponds to TRBD1 (5 bases). The CDR3 sequence is 15 residues long. Germline CDR1 reads SGHVS; CDR2 reads FQNEAQ. Trimming removed 1 base from V and 7 bases from J, with 11 bases in between. The CDR3 nucleotides read TGTGCCAGCAGCTTAGTAGGGGTAGAGAATTCACCCCTCCACTTT. This encodes CASSLVGVENSPLHF.